Listed here is a single T cell receptor beta chain. Antigen unknown. The data were obtained in a study of T cell responses to AZD1222 COVID-19 vaccine. Overall study results and limits: Reports say nearly half of spike-specific TCRs go after unmutated variant regions. Repertoires were obtained solely post-peak T cell response.

The assay was immunoSEQ multiplex PCR, and TCRdb's table has in-frame clones only and misses some. The table records approximately 98,000 clones, about nine tenths of them present only once. This sequence was found in an adult in good health. The sample was peripheral blood, taken on day 0 of MenACWY control vaccination.

In DNA, the CDR3 is TGCGCCAGCAGTGTTGGGTACGAGCAGTACTTC. The encoded protein is CASSVGYEQYF. V and J are TRBV10-1 and TRBJ2-7; unclear D gene. The CDR3 sequence is 11 residues long. Trimming removed 4 bases from V and 4 bases from J, with 5 bases in between. From germline, CDR1 is WNHNN and CDR2 SYGVQD (reference sequence).